This TCR beta chain was sequenced in a study of a mutant IDH1 vaccine in newly diagnosed glioma. On the study more broadly: Patients had eight vaccinations, in weeks 1, 3, 5, 7, 11, 15, 19 and 23. An approximately 62% male, 37.5% female split and a mean age of about 40 years characterized treated patients. It was radiotherapy, temozolomide, or both that patients received previously, with most receiving both. Study-level points and caveats: Apparently unrelated to pseudoprogression were changes in the top peripheral T cell clonotypes.

V shed 4 bases and J shed 4 bases, with 11 bases lying between them. CDR3 length: 13 amino acids. Sequencing was performed with immunoSEQ multiplex PCR; in TCRdb, only in-frame clones are kept and a portion is missing. Of approximately 51,000 clones detected, more than 70% appear once; the ten largest clones hold under 2%. As to this clone: Its antigen remains unidentified.

Time point reported: week 5, during vaccination. One vaccine dose held 300 ug of mutant IDH1 20-mer peptide and came with topical imiquimod. This specimen was PBMCs, taken from a glioma patient whose treatment included an IDH1 peptide vaccine. The rearrangement uses TRBV23-1 and TRBJ2-7; either TRBD1 or TRBD2 may supply D (5 bases each). TRBV23-1 is flagged as an ORF with uncertain function. The source is a woman aged 40 to 50 with glioma. CDR3 loop: CASSPARGYEQYF. CDR3 bases: TGCGCCAGCAGTCCGGCGAGGGGTTACGAGCAGTACTTC.